The 22 T cell receptor beta chains given below trace back to one sample, sequenced in a study of CD8+ T cells in alopecia areata. In each case, RNA was isolated and then reverse transcribed into cDNA as the sequencing template. Sequencing was performed with immunoSEQ multiplex PCR; in TCRdb, only in-frame clones are kept and a portion is missing. The sample lists 80,000 or so clones; around 66% were seen once. Treatment given: oral pan-JAK inhibitor, 5-10 mg twice daily. The sample consisted of CD8+ T cells sorted from blood, taken at week 24, from a patient treated with tofacitinib. The receptors were sampled from a human donor with alopecia areata.

The J gene is TRBJ1-1, the V gene TRBV4-1; 7 bases map to TRBD1. The CDR3 covers 15 residues. V was pared by 5 bases and J by 2 bases, with 8 bases of the junction left unmatched. CDR1 is MGHRA, CDR2 YSYEKL, per germline. Here the CDR3 DNA reads TGCGCCAGCAGCTATCGACAGGGCGGCAACACTGAAGCTTTCTTT. This gives the protein CASSYRQGGNTEAFF.

The chain carries TRBV9 and TRBJ2-5; no definite D call. From germline, CDR1 is SGDLS and CDR2 YYNGEE. The V and J ends lost 4 bases and 4 bases respectively, with 14 bases between them. CDR3 size: 14 residues. The CDR3 loop is CASSPYDTPETQYF. CDR3 nucleotide sequence: TGTGCCAGCAGCCCATATGACACCCCAGAGACCCAGTACTTC.

In its sample, this clone was seen once. The chain links TRBV30 to TRBJ2-7, with TRBD1 matching over 9 bases. The CDR3 totals 14 residues. The ends lost 5 bases at V and 5 bases at J; junction bases unmatched: 10. In germline, CDR1 is GTSNPN, CDR2 SVGIG (reference sequence). CDR3 DNA: TGTGCCTGGGAAACGGGACAGGGTGACCACGAGCAGTACTTC. Translating it yields CAWETGQGDHEQYF.

This clone was counted between two and nine times. V and J are TRBV27 and TRBJ2-5; 8 bases fit TRBD2. The CDR3 has 15 residues. The J segment lost 6 bases and the V segment lost 4 bases, leaving 10 bases of the junction unmatched. Germline assignment: CDR1 MNHEY and CDR2 SMNVEV (reference sequence). CDR3 in DNA: TGTGCCAGCAGTTCTGGATCAGCGGGAGTAAAGACCCAGTACTTC. Amino acids: CASSSGSAGVKTQYF.

This chain joins TRBV27 and TRBJ2-3; TRBD1 or TRBD2 may be the D gene (5 bases each). V was cut by 3 bases and J by 4 bases, with 8 bases left in between. Germline V gives CDR1 MNHEY, CDR2 SMNVEV (reference sequence). CDR3 size: 13 residues. Here the CDR3 reads CASSFLGADTQYF. CDR3 nucleotides: TGTGCCAGCAGTTTTTTGGGGGCAGATACGCAGTATTTT.

The chain is built from TRBV5-1 and TRBJ2-7; 7 positions match TRBD1. Trimming removed 4 bases from V and 3 bases from J; junction bases left unmatched: 10. Looked up from germline, CDR1 is SGHRS and CDR2 is YFSETQ. The CDR3 has 15 residues. The CDR3 protein is CASSGGQVSLYEQYF. As DNA, the CDR3 is TGCGCCAGCAGCGGTGGACAGGTGTCCCTCTACGAGCAGTACTTC.

The genes are TRBV18 and TRBJ1-6; D is unclear. The CDR3 length is 14 residues. Germline values: CDR1 KGHSH, CDR2 LQKENI. The ends were cut back, 3 bases at V and 9 bases at J, with 12 bases in the middle. The CDR3 reads CASSPSLNPSPLHF. As DNA, the CDR3 is TGTGCCAGCTCACCGTCCTTAAACCCTTCACCCCTCCACTTT.

V is TRBV30 and J is TRBJ2-1; D uncertain. The length of the CDR3 is 13 residues. Deletions cut 0 bases from V and 5 bases from J, with 8 bases between. Germline CDR1 and CDR2: GTSNPN and SVGIG (reference sequence). CDR3 region: CAWSVGGNNEQFF. The CDR3 nucleotides are TGTGCCTGGAGTGTAGGCGGTAACAATGAGCAGTTCTTC.

V usage is TRBV27 and J usage is TRBJ1-5; 9 bases are shared with TRBD1. From germline, CDR1 is MNHEY and CDR2 SMNVEV (reference sequence). V lost 3 bases and J lost 3; bases outside the gene matches: 6. The CDR3 is made up of 16 amino acids. The CDR3, as DNA: TGTGCCAGCAGTTTCGTGACAGGGGGTTCCAATCAGCCCCAGCATTTT. Translation: CASSFVTGGSNQPQHF.

The rearrangement links TRBV7-9 to TRBJ1-1; D is unresolved. This CDR3 spans 12 amino acids. Trimming stripped 7 bases from V and 11 bases from J, with 17 bases between. CDR1 is SEHNR and CDR2 is FQNEAQ in the germline V gene (reference sequence). CDR3 amino acids: CASTGERGDAFF. The DNA of the CDR3 is TGTGCCAGCACCGGGGAGCGGGGTGACGCTTTCTTT.

The chain is built from TRBV5-1 and TRBJ1-1, with a possible D match to TRBD1 (5 bases). Germline V lookup: CDR1 SGHRS, CDR2 YFSETQ. CDR3 size: 18 residues. The ends were cut back, 0 bases at V and 6 bases at J, with 24 bases in the middle. CDR3 residues: CASSLVGGVGGSESEAFF. CDR3 DNA sequence: TGCGCCAGCAGCTTGGTTGGCGGCGTCGGGGGATCGGAGTCTGAAGCTTTCTTT.

The J gene is TRBJ2-1, the V gene TRBV9; a possible D gene is TRBD2 (5 bases). Per germline, CDR1 SGDLS and CDR2 YYNGEE. V lost 2 bases and J lost 4, with 19 bases in between. CDR3 length equals 17 residues. This CDR3 is CASSVLPFERPYNEQFF. CDR3 sequence (DNA): TGTGCCAGCAGCGTCCTACCTTTTGAGCGGCCTTACAATGAGCAGTTCTTC.

V usage is TRBV5-1 and J usage is TRBJ2-7, with 7 bases fitting TRBD2. The V and J ends lost 1 base and 0 bases, in that order; junction bases with no gene match: 4. The CDR3 length is 15 residues. Germline lookup yields CDR1 SGHRS and CDR2 YFSETQ. This CDR3 is CASSLLSGGSYEQYF. The CDR3 DNA is TGCGCCAGCAGCTTGCTGTCGGGGGGCTCCTACGAGCAGTACTTC.

The chain joins TRBV27 to TRBJ1-1; D is possibly TRBD1 (5 bases). The V and J ends lost 5 bases and 11 bases respectively, with 15 bases between them. CDR1 is MNHEY, CDR2 SMNVEV, per germline (reference sequence). The CDR3 contains 12 residues. The CDR3 sequence is CASSNLGEHAFF. The CDR3 DNA reads as TGTGCCAGCAGTAACCTAGGGGAACATGCTTTCTTT.

CDR3 DNA sequence: TGCGCCAGCAGCCAAGCCCCTCCGGGTAGCGGGAGGATTGATACGCAGTATTTT. Its protein is CASSQAPPGSGRIDTQYF. This rearrangement joins TRBV4-1 to TRBJ2-3; 10 positions match TRBD2. Trimming removed 1 base from V and 6 bases from J; junction bases left unmatched: 13. This CDR3 comprises 18 residues. Germline values: CDR1 MGHRA, CDR2 YSYEKL.

The rearrangement uses TRBV5-1 and TRBJ2-4, with 7 positions matching TRBD2. The CDR3 runs 18 residues. The trim removed 4 bases at V and 0 bases at J, leaving 13 bases unmatched. Germline values: CDR1 SGHRS, CDR2 YFSETQ. CDR3 in amino acids: CASSPYELAEIAKNIQYF. The CDR3 nucleotides read TGCGCCAGCAGCCCGTACGAGCTAGCGGAAATAGCCAAAAACATTCAGTACTTC.

This clone showed up just a few times. V gene TRBV7-3 combines with J gene TRBJ2-1; 8 bases agree with TRBD2. The CDR3 contains 18 residues. Germline V gives CDR1 SGHTA, CDR2 FQGTGA. With V trimmed by 0 bases and J by 3 bases, 10 bases remained unmatched. CDR3 amino acids: CASSLTGFEAGVYNEQFF. The CDR3 DNA reads as TGTGCCAGCAGCTTAACAGGGTTTGAAGCGGGGGTCTACAATGAGCAGTTCTTC.

This clone is labeled as medium-sized. The chain employs TRBV23-1 and TRBJ2-7, with D uncertain. TRBV23-1 is an ORF, and what it does is uncertain. There are 15 residues in the CDR3. Trimming stripped 0 bases from V and 9 bases from J, with 18 bases between. The CDR3 spells CASSQSVPLLAVQYF. The CDR3 nucleotides read TGCGCCAGCAGTCAATCGGTCCCACTTCTCGCGGTGCAGTACTTC.

This clone was counted a few times. The rearrangement joins TRBV29-1 to TRBJ2-7, with 7 positions matching TRBD2. Trimming took 5 bases from V and 1 from J; bases not matched to a gene: 5. The CDR3 is 13 amino acids. Per the germline V gene, CDR1 is SQVTM and CDR2 is ANQGSEA. This CDR3 reads CSVISGESYEQYF. CDR3 DNA: TGCAGCGTTATAAGCGGGGAGTCCTACGAGCAGTACTTC.

The chain employs TRBV6-4 and TRBJ2-7, with D maybe TRBD2 (5 bases). V lost 11 bases, J lost 3 bases, and 14 bases lay in between. The CDR3 totals 12 residues. Germline V CDR1 and CDR2: MRHNA, SNTAGT. The CDR3 sequence: CALSRGYYEQYF. The CDR3 bases are TGTGCCCTAAGCCGCGGGTACTACGAGCAGTACTTC.

The chain uses TRBV4-1 and TRBJ1-4; D is undetermined. The germline V and J ends were trimmed by 5 bases and 8 bases, with 18 bases remaining between them. The V gene's germline CDR1 is MGHRA and CDR2 YSYEKL. The CDR3 contains 15 residues. The chain's CDR3 is CASSLVEDDGEKLFF. In DNA form, the CDR3 reads TGCGCCAGCAGCTTAGTCGAGGATGATGGAGAAAAACTGTTTTTT.

This clone has only a few counts. The identical CDR3 is also encoded by other nucleotide sequences in the sample. This chain connects TRBV19 to TRBJ2-1; weak D call: TRBD2 (5 bases). Deletions cut 3 bases from V and 4 bases from J, with 7 bases between. The CDR3 consists of 13 residues. Germline V CDR1 and CDR2: LNHDA, SQIVND (reference sequence). DNA for the CDR3: TGTGCCAGTAGTATTGGAGGTTACAATGAGCAGTTCTTC. The encoded protein is CASSIGGYNEQFF.